This T cell receptor (beta chain) originates from a study of cytomegalovirus exposure and HLA in healthy donors. Overall study findings and caveats: Specificity for CMV antigens was confirmed in vitro for a few of the CMV-associated chains. The Asian-associated ancestry cluster reportedly had fewer N-insertions than the roughly 700-donor mean in a later analysis. Of the V segments, some could not be distinguished, including TRBV6-2 and TRBV6-3, and were excluded.

Researchers ran the PCR with 60 Vbeta and 13 Jbeta primers. Using immunoSEQ multiplex PCR, the repertoire was profiled, and TCRdb retains in-frame clones only, with some absent. Its table lists 150,000 to 200,000 clones. Trimming left V 4 bases short and J 6 bases short, with 6 bases between. Germline CDR1 and CDR2: LNHDA and SQIVND (reference sequence). This CDR3 spans 12 amino acids. Details on this clone: The antigen remains unidentified.

What was sequenced was PBMCs. The clonotype was recovered from a young man in good health and CMV-seronegative. The chain uses TRBV19 and TRBJ1-4; D is possibly TRBD1 (5 bases). Here the CDR3 DNA reads TGTGCCAGTAGTACGACAGATGAAAAACTGTTTTTT. Amino acid sequence: CASSTTDEKLFF.